A single sample gave rise to the 24 T cell receptor beta chains below, sequenced in a study of T cell changes during pregnancy in multiple sclerosis. Here immunoSEQ multiplex PCR was the method, and the copy in TCRdb shows in-frame clones only, minus some. The table lists roughly 30,000 clones, approximately 94% of them singletons, with roughly 0.45% in the top ten. The sample was CD4+ T cells from peripheral blood mononuclear cells, taken in the second trimester of pregnancy. All receptors come from a female donor with multiple sclerosis, enrolled in a pregnancy study.

V gene TRBV19 combines with J gene TRBJ1-5; D ambiguous. There are 15 residues in the CDR3. V gave up 3 bases and J gave up 1 base, with 10 bases separating them. Germline V gene sequence: CDR1 LNHDA, CDR2 SQIVND (reference sequence). The CDR3 DNA reads as TGTGCCAGTAGTATCTTTGAGGAGAGCAATCAGCCCCAGCATTTT. This sequence encodes CASSIFEESNQPQHF. Together with reference TRBV19 and TRBJ1-5, the CDR3 gives the full variable domain: DGGITQSPKYLFRKEGQNVTLSCEQNLNHDAMYWYRQDPGQGLRLIYYSQIVNDFQKGDIAEGYSVSREKKESFPLTVTSAQKNPTAFYLCASSIFEESNQPQHFGDGTRLSIL.

This chain uses TRBV7-3 with TRBJ2-3; 12 bases map to TRBD2. CDR3 length: 16 residues. The V segment lost 4 bases and the J segment 7 bases; nucleotides outside the gene matches: 9. Germline CDR1 and CDR2: SGHTA and FQGTGA. The CDR3, as DNA: TGTGCCAGCAGCTCAGGGACTAGCGGGTTCAGAAATACGCAGTATTTT. Protein product: CASSSGTSGFRNTQYF.

The table lists this clone with a few counts. This chain uses TRBV5-1 with TRBJ1-2, with 8 bases matching TRBD1. The CDR3 extends over 16 amino acids. V shed 3 bases, J shed 4 bases, and the junction held 11 bases outside the gene matches. From germline, CDR1 is SGHRS and CDR2 YFSETQ. CDR3 DNA: TGCGCCAGCAGCTCCGGGACAGGAGAGACGGTCTATGGCTACACCTTC. Its protein product is CASSSGTGETVYGYTF.

This chain links TRBV7-6 with TRBJ2-7; 12 bases are shared with TRBD2. J lost 3 bases, V lost 5 bases, and 2 bases had no gene match. The CDR3 covers 14 residues. Germline V lookup: CDR1 SGHVS, CDR2 FNYEAQ. The CDR3 protein is CASSPGLAGYEQYF. The CDR3 DNA sequence: TGTGCCAGCAGCCCGGGACTAGCGGGCTACGAGCAGTACTTC.

Here the CDR3 reads CSVEGEQGPYEQYF. DNA of the CDR3: TGCAGCGTTGAGGGCGAACAGGGTCCCTACGAGCAGTACTTC. This chain links TRBV29-1 with TRBJ2-7, with a possible D match to TRBD1 (6 bases). Germline loops: CDR1 SQVTM, CDR2 ANQGSEA. V lost 3 bases to trimming and J lost 2 bases, with 14 bases between them. There are 14 residues in the CDR3.

This clone was counted a single time. This chain links TRBV19 with TRBJ2-7; no clear D gene. This CDR3 region has 14 residues. V lost 3 bases, J lost 1 base, and 10 bases lay in between. Per the germline V gene, CDR1 is LNHDA and CDR2 is SQIVND (reference sequence). Here the CDR3 reads CASSILGDSYEQYF. DNA for the CDR3: TGTGCCAGTAGTATTTTAGGAGATTCCTACGAGCAGTACTTC.

V usage is TRBV10-2 and J usage is TRBJ2-7, with TRBD2 as a possible D gene (6 bases). Germline-derived CDR1 and CDR2 are WSHSY and SAAADI. V lost 0 bases, J lost 0 bases, and 15 bases lay in between. The CDR3 runs to 17 residues. The CDR3 loop reads CASSESGVGTSSYEQYF. CDR3 sequence (DNA): TGCGCCAGCAGTGAGTCGGGGGTAGGGACTTCCTCCTACGAGCAGTACTTC.

This clone was detected only once. The J gene is TRBJ2-2, the V gene TRBV7-2; 7 nucleotides match TRBD1. Trimming at V came to 5 bases and at J to 7 bases, leaving 10 bases not matched to a gene. Germline V gene lookup returns CDR1 SGHTA and CDR2 FQGNSA. The CDR3 runs to 15 residues. In DNA form, the CDR3 reads TGTGCCAGCAGCCCGAAGAGAGGGGGCATCGGGGAGCTGTTTTTT. It translates to CASSPKRGGIGELFF.

The CDR3 DNA follows: TGTGCCATCAGGGACAGTGGATACACTGAAGCTTTCTTT. Its protein is CAIRDSGYTEAFF. The J gene is TRBJ1-1, the V gene TRBV10-3; tentative D call: TRBD1 (6 bases). Trimming removed 6 bases from V and 3 bases from J, with 11 bases in between. Looked up from germline, CDR1 is ENHRY and CDR2 is SYGVKD. The length of the CDR3 is 13 residues.

The chain carries TRBV9 and TRBJ2-2, with 13 positions matching TRBD2. Germline assignment: CDR1 SGDLS and CDR2 YYNGEE. The ends lost 0 bases at V and 5 bases at J; junction bases unmatched: 4. The CDR3 length is 17 residues. CDR3 bases: TGTGCCAGCAGCGTAGGTAGGACTAGCGGGAGAACCGGGGAGCTGTTTTTT. Protein sequence: CASSVGRTSGRTGELFF.

This chain connects TRBV13 to TRBJ2-3; possibly TRBD2 for D (6 bases). Trimming removed 0 bases from V and 1 base from J, with 17 bases in between. The germline V gene has CDR1 PRHDT and CDR2 FYEKMQ (reference sequence). This CDR3 is 18 amino acids long. The CDR3 sequence is CASSLGVSGVGGTDTQYF. The CDR3 region has the DNA TGTGCCAGCAGCTTAGGAGTTTCGGGGGTAGGGGGCACAGATACGCAGTATTTT.

The rearrangement links TRBV11-3 to TRBJ2-1; 12 bases are a match to TRBD2. The CDR3 extends over 15 amino acids. CDR1 and CDR2 from the germline V gene are SGHNT and YENEEA. V was clipped by 0 bases and J by 7 bases; unmatched bases: 1. The CDR3 sequence is CASSLETSGSNEQFF. The CDR3 DNA is TGTGCCAGCAGCTTAGAGACTAGCGGGAGTAATGAGCAGTTCTTC. The variable domain in full, completed from reference TRBV11-3 and TRBJ2-1, reads EAGVVQSPRYKIIEKKQPVAFWCNPISGHNTLYWYLQNLGQGPELLIRYENEEAVDDSQLPKDRFSAERLKGVDSTLKIQPAELGDSAVYLCASSLETSGSNEQFFGPGTRLTVL.

The rearrangement links TRBV12-5 to TRBJ2-5, with a weak D call TRBD2 (6 bases). Germline loops: CDR1 LGHNT, CDR2 FRNRAP. V shed 0 bases and J shed 2 bases, with 10 bases lying between them. This CDR3 contains 15 residues. As DNA, the CDR3 is TGTGCTAGTGGTTTGGTCCCGGGACTTCAAGAGACCCAGTACTTC. It translates to CASGLVPGLQETQYF.

The chain links TRBV6-1 to TRBJ1-2; 8 bases agree with TRBD1. The CDR3 sequence is 14 residues long. Germline CDR1 and CDR2: MNHNS and SASEGT. Trimming at V came to 2 bases and at J to 6 bases, leaving 5 bases not matched to a gene. The CDR3 is CASSESQGANGYTF. CDR3 DNA: TGTGCCAGCAGTGAAAGCCAGGGGGCTAATGGCTACACCTTC.

J is TRBJ2-7 and V is TRBV10-3; 11 bases fit TRBD1. This CDR3 spans 16 amino acids. Unmatched junction bases numbered 6, after V lost 2 bases and J lost 3 bases. Germline CDR1 ENHRY, CDR2 SYGVKD. CDR3 in amino acids: CAISEVMGTGGYEQYF. CDR3 DNA: TGTGCCATCAGTGAGGTAATGGGGACAGGGGGCTACGAGCAGTACTTC.

This clone has more than one count but fewer than ten. The chain is built from TRBV5-4 and TRBJ2-3; D gene uncertain. Deletions cut 0 bases from V and 0 bases from J, with 8 bases between. The CDR3 has 15 residues. The germline CDR1 and CDR2 sequences are SGHNT and YYREEE (reference sequence). This CDR3 reads CASSLGSKSTDTQYF. The DNA for the CDR3 is TGTGCCAGCAGCTTGGGAAGCAAGAGCACAGATACGCAGTATTTT.

This clone was detected only once. The V and J genes are TRBV5-1 and TRBJ2-5; tentatively, D is TRBD1 (5 bases). V was clipped by 0 bases and J by 5 bases, with 14 bases between them. The CDR3 totals 15 residues. The germline V gene encodes CDR1 SGHRS and CDR2 YFSETQ. The CDR3 here is CASSLGGRAGETQYF. CDR3 nucleotide sequence: TGCGCCAGCAGCTTGGGGGGCAGGGCTGGCGAGACCCAGTACTTC.

This clone came up once. The V call is TRBV11-1, the J call TRBJ2-1; TRBD2 matches at 9 bases. CDR1 is SGHAT, CDR2 FQDESV, per germline (reference sequence). CDR3 length: 17 amino acids. V lost 4 bases and J lost 3; bases outside the gene matches: 10. This CDR3 is CASSSSSGGRGYNEQFF. CDR3 DNA: TGTGCCAGCAGCTCCTCTAGTGGCGGGAGGGGCTACAATGAGCAGTTCTTC.

The chain uses TRBV19 and TRBJ1-2, with 7 positions matching TRBD1. V trimming: 5 bases; J trimming: 2 bases; junction bases outside the gene matches: 8. Germline CDR1 reads LNHDA; CDR2 reads SQIVND (reference sequence). The CDR3 has 15 residues. The CDR3 protein is CASSVSGGGNYGYTF. The CDR3 DNA reads as TGTGCCAGTAGTGTGTCAGGGGGAGGCAACTATGGCTACACCTTC.

To note about this clone: This same CDR3 is encoded by further DNA sequences in the sample. The rearrangement joins TRBV29-1 to TRBJ1-1; weak D call: TRBD1 (6 bases). The CDR3 spans 13 residues. The germline gives CDR1 SQVTM, CDR2 ANQGSEA. V was trimmed by 3 bases and J by 0 bases, leaving 8 bases between them. The CDR3 here is CSVDRGMNTEAFF. CDR3 coding DNA: TGCAGCGTTGACAGGGGCATGAACACTGAAGCTTTCTTT.

The chain has TRBV27 and TRBJ2-1; 8 bases are shared with TRBD2. The CDR3 is 18 residues long. Germline V lookup: CDR1 MNHEY, CDR2 SMNVEV (reference sequence). J was trimmed by 3 bases and V by 5 bases; bases with no gene match: 15. CDR3 sequence: CASSPSIYGTSIYNEQFF. The CDR3 bases are TGTGCCAGCAGTCCATCCATCTACGGGACTAGTATCTACAATGAGCAGTTCTTC.

The rearrangement joins TRBV4-2 to TRBJ2-7; D is ambiguous. V was trimmed by 0 bases and J by 2 bases, leaving 8 bases between them. CDR3 length: 14 amino acids. CDR1 LGHNA and CDR2 YNFKEQ come from the germline V gene. The CDR3 coding sequence is TGTGCCAGCAGCCAAGAAGACCGGGCCTACGAGCAGTACTTC. This gives the protein CASSQEDRAYEQYF.

The V gene is TRBV19, the J gene TRBJ2-1; 8 bases are a match to TRBD2. V was pared by 10 bases and J by 5 bases, with 10 bases of the junction left unmatched. The CDR3 is made up of 14 amino acids. Germline lookup yields CDR1 LNHDA and CDR2 SQIVND (reference sequence). CDR3 sequence reads: CAISAGALHNEQFF. CDR3 nucleotide sequence: TGTGCCATCTCAGCGGGAGCTCTACACAATGAGCAGTTCTTC. Full variable domain (remainder filled in from reference TRBV19 and TRBJ2-1): DGGITQSPKYLFRKEGQNVTLSCEQNLNHDAMYWYRQDPGQGLRLIYYSQIVNDFQKGDIAEGYSVSREKKESFPLTVTSAQKNPTAFYLCAISAGALHNEQFFGPGTRLTVL.

The chain links TRBV7-2 to TRBJ2-7; D uncertain. V was clipped by 4 bases and J by 6 bases, with 10 bases between them. The CDR3 has 12 amino acids. Germline CDR1 SGHTA, CDR2 FQGNSA. The DNA for the CDR3 is TGTGCCAGCAGCTCCCCCCTGTCCGAGCAGTACTTC. Protein sequence: CASSSPLSEQYF.